A single sample gave rise to the 15 T cell receptor beta chains below, sequenced in a study of cytomegalovirus exposure and HLA in healthy donors. Assay used: immunoSEQ multiplex PCR; TCRdb lists only in-frame clones, some missing. Of 130,000 or so clones detected, over 85% appear once; the ten largest clones hold 3% to 4%. Source material: PBMCs. All receptors derive from a man aged 25 to 40 in good health and CMV-seronegative.

The chain uses TRBV28 and TRBJ2-1; the match to TRBD2 covers 11 bases. CDR3 length equals 14 residues. V dropped 6 bases and J dropped 4; count of bases not matched to a gene: 2. Germline values: CDR1 MDHEN, CDR2 SYDVKM. CDR3 nucleotide sequence: TGTGCCAGCAGATTAGCGGGGGGGTACAATGAGCAGTTCTTC. This gives the protein CASRLAGGYNEQFF.

CDR3 region: CASSQEASGAAYEQYF. The CDR3 nucleotides read TGCGCCAGCAGCCAAGAAGCGTCTGGGGCGGCCTACGAGCAGTACTTC. The chain joins TRBV4-1 to TRBJ2-7, with D tentatively TRBD1 (5 bases). V was shortened by 0 bases and J by 2 bases, with 14 bases between the two germline ends. The CDR3 is 16 amino acids. Germline CDR1 reads MGHRA; CDR2 reads YSYEKL.

The chain employs TRBV10-1 and TRBJ2-7; D possibly corresponds to TRBD2 (6 bases). Trimming stripped 6 bases from V and 2 bases from J, with 17 bases between. The germline CDR1 and CDR2 sequences are WNHNN and SYGVQD (reference sequence). The CDR3 has 15 residues. The CDR3 here is CASSSSVGFPYEQYF. CDR3 bases: TGCGCCAGCAGCTCTAGCGTGGGGTTCCCCTACGAGCAGTACTTC.

The rearrangement joins TRBV4-3 to TRBJ1-5; D is unclear. The V end lost 0 bases, the J end lost 5 bases, and 14 bases lay between the germline ends. The germline V gene encodes CDR1 LGHNA and CDR2 YSLEER. This CDR3 contains 16 residues. The CDR3 sequence is CASSQDLVMKDQPQHF. DNA for the CDR3: TGCGCCAGCAGCCAAGATCTAGTAATGAAGGATCAGCCCCAGCATTTT.

This chain links TRBV27 with TRBJ1-6; tentative D call: TRBD1 (6 bases). Trimming took 6 bases from V and 13 from J, leaving 16 bases between them. The CDR3 is made up of 13 amino acids. The germline V gene encodes CDR1 MNHEY and CDR2 SMNVEV (reference sequence). The CDR3 region has the DNA TGTGCCAGCAGGACAGGCACCCGAGGGCCCCTCCACTTT. This translates into CASRTGTRGPLHF.

This clone occurred a few times. The gene calls are TRBV5-4 and TRBJ2-7; 11 bases map to TRBD1. V lost 1 base, J lost 6 bases, and 3 bases stayed unmatched. This CDR3 is 14 amino acids long. CDR1 is SGHNT and CDR2 is YYREEE in the germline V gene (reference sequence). In DNA, the CDR3 is TGTGCCAGCAGCTTGAGGACAGGGGGCGCCGAGCAGTACTTC. Its protein product is CASSLRTGGAEQYF.

The chain recombines TRBV7-3 with TRBJ2-4; the match to TRBD2 covers 12 bases. Trimming took 5 bases from V and 6 from J; bases not matched to a gene: 8. The CDR3 loop spans 16 amino acids. CDR1 is SGHTA, CDR2 FQGTGA, per germline. The CDR3 DNA follows: TGTGCCAGCAGCATCGGACTAGCGGGGTTCGGAAACATTCAGTACTTC. It is translated as CASSIGLAGFGNIQYF.

Only one count was recorded for this clone. The rearrangement joins TRBV28 to TRBJ2-5, with 12 bases that match TRBD1. Unmatched junction bases numbered 10, after V lost 6 bases and J lost 5 bases. Germline V gene sequence: CDR1 MDHEN, CDR2 SYDVKM. This CDR3 contains 16 residues. CDR3 in amino acids: CASSWDRGRVGETQYF. CDR3 nucleotide sequence: TGTGCCAGCAGCTGGGACAGGGGGCGGGTAGGTGAGACCCAGTACTTC.

The chain is built from TRBV13 and TRBJ2-3; tentatively, D is TRBD2 (5 bases). The V gene lost 5 bases and the J gene lost 5 bases, with 20 bases spanning the gap. The germline gives CDR1 PRHDT, CDR2 FYEKMQ (reference sequence). This CDR3 comprises 16 residues. CDR3 residues: CASSPRGQEGGDTQYF. The DNA for the CDR3 is TGTGCCAGCAGCCCCCGTGGGCAGGAAGGAGGAGATACGCAGTATTTT.

This sequence joins TRBV7-3 and TRBJ2-2; D gene uncertain. The V end was cut by 5 bases, the J end by 1 base, with 8 bases between. The CDR3 consists of 14 residues. From germline, CDR1 is SGHTA and CDR2 FQGTGA. The CDR3 coding sequence is TGTGCCAGCAGCCCCCAACAGAACACCGGGGAGCTGTTTTTT. This gives the protein CASSPQQNTGELFF.

This chain connects TRBV7-9 to TRBJ2-1; D is unresolved. Trimming cost V 0 bases and J 10 bases, with 7 bases left between them. Germline-derived CDR1 and CDR2 are SEHNR and FQNEAQ (reference sequence). The CDR3 sequence is 12 residues long. The CDR3 spells CASSLAQIEQFF. The CDR3 DNA follows: TGTGCCAGCAGCTTAGCTCAGATAGAGCAGTTCTTC.

This chain uses TRBV28 with TRBJ1-3; TRBD1 agrees at 9 bases. Germline-derived CDR1 and CDR2 are MDHEN and SYDVKM. The CDR3 loop spans 17 amino acids. The V and J ends lost 2 bases and 7 bases, in that order; junction bases with no gene match: 12. The CDR3 sequence is CASSLKKARGTGNTIYF. The CDR3 DNA reads TGTGCCAGCAGTTTAAAAAAGGCCCGAGGGACAGGGAACACCATATATTTT. Using reference TRBV28 and TRBJ1-3 for the parts outside the CDR3, the full variable domain is DVKVTQSSRYLVKRTGEKVFLECVQDMDHENMFWYRQDPGLGLRLIYFSYDVKMKEKGDIPEGYSVSREKKERFSLILESASTNQTSMYLCASSLKKARGTGNTIYFGEGSWLTVV.

This clone was detected only once. The chain links TRBV11-2 to TRBJ2-5, with no clear D. Germline assignment: CDR1 SGHAT and CDR2 FQNNGV. Trimming removed 1 base at V and 0 bases at J, with 15 bases between. The CDR3 has 17 amino acids. DNA of the CDR3: TGTGCCAGCAGCTTAGCCCATAGATTGCACTACCAAGAGACCCAGTACTTC. It yields the protein CASSLAHRLHYQETQYF. The full variable domain, rest sourced from reference TRBV11-2 and TRBJ2-5, is EAGVAQSPRYKIIEKRQSVAFWCNPISGHATLYWYQQILGQGPKLLIQFQNNGVVDDSQLPKDRFSAERLKGVDSTLKIQPAKLEDSAVYLCASSLAHRLHYQETQYFGPGTRLLVL.

This clone was picked up one time. This chain joins TRBV27 and TRBJ2-5, with 7 bases aligning to TRBD2. The CDR3 is made up of 16 amino acids. After removal of 5 bases from V and 1 base from J, the junction contained 10 bases not matched to a gene. Germline V gene sequence: CDR1 MNHEY, CDR2 SMNVEV (reference sequence). CDR3 DNA: TGTGCCAGCAGTCCCCGCCTTGCTAGCGGCCAAGAGACCCAGTACTTC. Amino acids: CASSPRLASGQETQYF.

The rearrangement links TRBV4-3 to TRBJ1-2; 9 bases are shared with TRBD1. V shed 3 bases and J 6 bases; nucleotides not matched to a gene: 8. Germline CDR1 reads LGHNA; CDR2 reads YSLEER. This CDR3 has 15 amino acids. Here the CDR3 DNA reads TGCGCCAGCAGCCAGGTACAGGGGGCCAACCATGGCTACACCTTC. This codes for CASSQVQGANHGYTF.